Included here is one T cell receptor beta chain sequence, with context. Its specificity is unknown. Sequencing used cDNA as its template, made by extracting RNA and reverse transcribing it. Generated by immunoSEQ multiplex PCR, the TCRdb table keeps only in-frame clones and is missing some. The sample comprises fewer than 250,000 clones, under 70% of which are singletons, and more than 3.5% rests with the top ten. V shed 1 base and J shed 5 bases, with 6 bases lying between them. Germline CDR1 and CDR2: SGHDT and YYEEEE. This CDR3 contains 12 residues. This entry comes from a study of CD8+ T cells in alopecia areata. As for the study in general: Scoring of severity for treated patients was based on percentage of affected scalp area. Findings of the study overall: On tofacitinib, scalp clonality and expanded CD8+ clones among top 100 fell significantly.

Treatment meaning: oral pan-JAK inhibitor, 5-10 mg twice daily. Punch biopsies of lesional scalp, plus peripheral blood, were taken from alopecia areata patients. V is TRBV5-6 and J is TRBJ2-5, with a weak D call TRBD2 (6 bases). This receptor was identified in a human donor with alopecia areata. The specimen comprised CD4+ T cells sorted from blood, sampled at week 4, from a patient treated with tofacitinib. In DNA, the CDR3 is TGTGCCAGCAGCTTGCGGGGGGAGACCCAGTACTTC. Translated, it gives CASSLRGETQYF.